These 24 T cell receptor beta chains were all obtained from the same sample, sequenced in a study of cytomegalovirus exposure and HLA in healthy donors. Clones were sequenced by immunoSEQ multiplex PCR, and TCRdb holds only the in-frame ones, with some missing. The sample lists tens of thousands of clones, 90% to 95% occurring once. The specimen sequenced was PBMCs. The receptors come from a woman aged 25-40 years in good health and CMV-seronegative.

The V call is TRBV6-5, the J call TRBJ1-1; maybe TRBD1 (5 bases). This CDR3 contains 14 residues. V was pared by 2 bases and J by 3 bases, with 10 bases between. Germline V lookup: CDR1 MNHEY, CDR2 SVGAGI. In nucleotides, the CDR3 is TGTGCCAGCAGTTACAGGGGATATTACACTGAAGCTTTCTTT. Translating it yields CASSYRGYYTEAFF.

The chain employs TRBV9 and TRBJ2-1; TRBD1 might be the D (5 bases). The V gene's germline CDR1 is SGDLS and CDR2 YYNGEE. The ends were cut back, 4 bases at V and 10 bases at J, with 9 bases in the middle. The CDR3 runs 11 residues. The CDR3 sequence: CASSNRQEQFF. For the CDR3, the DNA is TGTGCCAGCAGCAACCGACAGGAGCAGTTCTTC.

There are a few counts of this clone. The chain has TRBV7-9 and TRBJ2-3; a possible D gene is TRBD2 (5 bases). V lost 8 bases to trimming and J lost 4 bases, with 10 bases between them. Per the germline V gene, CDR1 is SEHNR and CDR2 is FQNEAQ (reference sequence). CDR3 length: 12 residues. The CDR3 here is CASVTGADTQYF. CDR3 DNA: TGTGCCAGCGTCACCGGGGCAGATACGCAGTATTTT.

The chain is built from TRBV29-1 and TRBJ2-7; TRBD2 aligns across 8 bases. CDR3 length: 12 residues. Germline CDR1 is SQVTM and CDR2 is ANQGSEA. J gave up 1 base and V 5 bases, and 1 base lay outside the gene matches. Here the CDR3 DNA reads TGCAGCGTTACTAGCGGTTCCTACGAGCAGTACTTC. This codes for CSVTSGSYEQYF.

The chain joins TRBV14 to TRBJ1-2; tentatively, D is TRBD1 (6 bases). Trimming shortened V by 5 bases and J by 2 bases, and 12 bases separated the two germline ends. Germline V gene sequence: CDR1 SGHDN, CDR2 FVKESK. There are 14 residues in the CDR3. CDR3 loop: CASSGSTGNYGYTF. The DNA for the CDR3 is TGTGCCAGCAGCGGTTCGACAGGCAACTATGGCTACACCTTC.

For the CDR3, the DNA is TGCAGCGTGGGGGGCTCAGGGGGTAGCGACGAGCAGTACTTC. Its protein is CSVGGSGGSDEQYF. This sequence joins TRBV29-1 and TRBJ2-7, with a tentative D call TRBD1 (7 bases). Germline values: CDR1 SQVTM, CDR2 ANQGSEA. The CDR3 has 14 residues. The germline V and J ends were trimmed by 6 bases and 5 bases, with 20 bases remaining between them.

This clone was counted a few times. The gene calls are TRBV21-1 and TRBJ2-7; the DNA was not used to check the table's D call, TRBD1. TRBV21-1 is an annotated pseudogene. The CDR3 length is 14 residues. As DNA, the CDR3 is TGTGCCAGCAGCAAACCCGGGACACAGTACGAGCAGTACTTC. Translation gives CASSKPGTQYEQYF.

The chain links TRBV4-2 to TRBJ2-7, with 10 bases identical to TRBD2. This CDR3 comprises 16 residues. CDR1 is LGHNA and CDR2 is YNFKEQ in the germline V gene. V lost 2 bases to trimming and J lost 1 base; unmatched junction nucleotides: 5. CDR3 in DNA: TGTGCCAGCAGCCAAACAACTAGCGGGGTATCCTACGAGCAGTACTTC. Protein product: CASSQTTSGVSYEQYF.

This chain joins TRBV7-2 and TRBJ1-2; 7 bases line up with TRBD1. This CDR3 is built from 14 residues. The germline CDR1 and CDR2 sequences are SGHTA and FQGNSA. After removal of 4 bases from V and 3 bases from J, the junction contained 5 bases not matched to a gene. The CDR3 loop reads CASSSQTGDYGYTF. In nucleotides, the CDR3 is TGTGCCAGCAGCTCCCAAACAGGGGACTATGGCTACACCTTC.

The rearrangement links TRBV7-2 to TRBJ1-1; D perhaps matches TRBD1 (5 bases). From germline, CDR1 is SGHTA and CDR2 FQGNSA. V was pared by 3 bases and J by 4 bases, with 12 bases between. The CDR3 contains 14 residues. The CDR3 loop reads CASSFGGRTTEAFF. The DNA for the CDR3 is TGTGCCAGCAGCTTCGGGGGTCGGACCACTGAAGCTTTCTTT.

This clone appeared once. The chain combines TRBV6-6 with TRBJ2-7, with D maybe TRBD1 (6 bases). CDR1 is MNHNY, CDR2 SVGAGI, per germline (reference sequence). The germline V and J ends were trimmed by 6 bases and 2 bases, with 14 bases remaining between them. The CDR3 has 14 residues. CDR3: CASRRRRGPYEQYF. The CDR3, as DNA: TGTGCCAGCAGACGCCGCAGGGGTCCCTACGAGCAGTACTTC.

The gene calls are TRBV6-4 and TRBJ2-3; TRBD2 aligns across 10 bases. In germline, CDR1 is MRHNA, CDR2 SNTAGT. V lost 9 bases and J lost 0; bases outside the gene matches: 6. This CDR3 is built from 15 residues. The CDR3 DNA reads TGTGCCAGTGCTTCGACTAGCGGGAGCACAGATACGCAGTATTTT. It translates to CASASTSGSTDTQYF.

The J gene is TRBJ1-2, the V gene TRBV27, with 10 positions matching TRBD1. Unmatched junction bases numbered 3, after V lost 4 bases and J lost 4 bases. The CDR3 sequence is 14 residues long. From germline, CDR1 is MNHEY and CDR2 SMNVEV (reference sequence). CDR3 protein: CASSWTGGGYGYTF. The CDR3 coding sequence is TGTGCCAGCAGTTGGACAGGGGGAGGCTATGGCTACACCTTC.

The DNA for the CDR3 is TGTGCCAGCAGCCAAAGGACAGCGGGGTATGGCTATGGCTACACCTTC. Its protein product is CASSQRTAGYGYGYTF. The rearrangement uses TRBV13 and TRBJ1-2, with a weak D call TRBD1 (6 bases). The CDR3 is 16 amino acids. Germline V lookup: CDR1 PRHDT, CDR2 FYEKMQ (reference sequence). V was pared by 5 bases and J by 4 bases, with 20 bases between.

The chain uses TRBV5-1 and TRBJ2-1; D not resolved. Germline V lookup: CDR1 SGHRS, CDR2 YFSETQ. The CDR3 is 14 residues long. V lost 0 bases to trimming and J lost 0 bases, with 4 bases between them. CDR3 nucleotide sequence: TGCGCCAGCAGCTTGGAGAGCTCCTACAATGAGCAGTTCTTC. This sequence encodes CASSLESSYNEQFF.

The rearrangement uses TRBV11-2 and TRBJ2-1, with TRBD1 matching over 8 bases. CDR1 is SGHAT and CDR2 is FQNNGV in the germline V gene. With V trimmed by 0 bases and J by 4 bases, 5 bases remained unmatched. The length of the CDR3 is 16 residues. CDR3 protein: CASSLEPTGAYNEQFF. CDR3 nucleotides: TGTGCCAGCAGCTTAGAGCCGACAGGGGCGTACAATGAGCAGTTCTTC.

This rearrangement joins TRBV20-1 to TRBJ1-1; TRBD1 might be the D (5 bases). The V gene lost 6 bases and the J gene lost 8 bases, with 13 bases spanning the gap. The length of the CDR3 is 11 residues. Germline V gene data show CDR1 as DFQATT and CDR2 as SNEGSKA (reference sequence). DNA for the CDR3: TGCAGTGCCCTTTGGAGGGGAGAAGCTTTCTTT. Translating it yields CSALWRGEAFF.

This clone has just one count. V and J are TRBV27 and TRBJ2-7; 10 nucleotides align to TRBD2. The germline V gene has CDR1 MNHEY and CDR2 SMNVEV (reference sequence). V dropped 5 bases and J dropped 0; count of bases not matched to a gene: 4. The CDR3 length is 15 residues. Here the CDR3 reads CASSPGLADSYEQYF. The CDR3, as DNA: TGTGCCAGCAGTCCTGGACTAGCGGACTCCTACGAGCAGTACTTC.

This clone was recorded a few times. This chain connects TRBV27 to TRBJ1-1, with TRBD1 as a possible D gene (5 bases). Germline V lookup: CDR1 MNHEY, CDR2 SMNVEV (reference sequence). This CDR3 has 14 amino acids. V lost 3 bases and J 6 bases, leaving 14 bases between the germline ends. CDR3 DNA: TGTGCCAGCAGTTTCGGGGGGGTCGGCTCTGAAGCTTTCTTT. Translated: CASSFGGVGSEAFF.

The V call is TRBV28, the J call TRBJ1-5; D remains unclear. V dropped 7 bases and J dropped 6 bases, with 13 bases sitting between them. The CDR3 is made up of 13 amino acids. Germline lookup yields CDR1 MDHEN and CDR2 SYDVKM. The CDR3: CASNPRWVQPQHF. In nucleotides, the CDR3 is TGTGCCAGCAACCCCAGGTGGGTTCAGCCCCAGCATTTT.

This chain links TRBV7-2 with TRBJ2-7; TRBD2 might be the D (5 bases). CDR1 SGHTA and CDR2 FQGNSA come from the germline V gene. V shed 2 bases and J shed 0 bases, with 8 bases lying between them. The length of the CDR3 is 14 residues. CDR3 in amino acids: CASSLQRPSYEQYF. CDR3 bases: TGTGCCAGCAGCTTACAGCGGCCCTCCTACGAGCAGTACTTC.

This clone was seen once. At one end, the junction sequence differs from germline, possibly due to a read error. The gene calls are TRBV7-9 and TRBJ2-3, with 12 positions matching TRBD2. The CDR3 has 12 residues. Germline V gene lookup returns CDR1 SEHNR and CDR2 FQNEAQ (reference sequence). The CDR3 spells CASSSGLAGGHF. DNA for the CDR3: TGTGCCAGCAGCTCAGGCCTAGCGGGAGGGCATTTT.

This clone was seen just once. The V gene is TRBV28, the J gene TRBJ2-5, with D possibly matching TRBD1 (6 bases). Trimming removed 7 bases from V and 4 bases from J, with 10 bases in between. Germline V gene data show CDR1 as MDHEN and CDR2 as SYDVKM. This CDR3 comprises 12 residues. This chain's CDR3 is CASKKGGETQYF. In DNA form, the CDR3 reads TGTGCCAGCAAAAAAGGGGGAGAGACCCAGTACTTC.

The CDR3 DNA reads TGTGCCAGCAGCTTAGATCCGGGGGCCGGGGAGCTGTTTTTT. Amino acids: CASSLDPGAGELFF. The chain is built from TRBV7-7 and TRBJ2-2, with D tentatively TRBD2 (6 bases). V was clipped by 1 base and J by 6 bases, with 9 bases between them. In germline, CDR1 is SSHAT, CDR2 FNYEAQ (reference sequence). CDR3 length: 14 amino acids.